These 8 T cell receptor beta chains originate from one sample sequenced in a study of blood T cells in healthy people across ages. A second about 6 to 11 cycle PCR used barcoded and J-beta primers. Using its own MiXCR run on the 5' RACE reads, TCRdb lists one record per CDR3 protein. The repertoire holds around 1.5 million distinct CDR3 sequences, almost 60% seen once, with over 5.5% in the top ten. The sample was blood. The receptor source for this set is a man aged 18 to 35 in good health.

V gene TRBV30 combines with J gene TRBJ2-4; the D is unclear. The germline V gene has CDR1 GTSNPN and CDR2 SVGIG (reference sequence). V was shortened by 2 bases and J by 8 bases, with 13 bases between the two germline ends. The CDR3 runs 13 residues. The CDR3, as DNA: TGTGCCTGGAGTCCGGACCCTCCACACATTCAGTACTTC. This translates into CAWSPDPPHIQYF.

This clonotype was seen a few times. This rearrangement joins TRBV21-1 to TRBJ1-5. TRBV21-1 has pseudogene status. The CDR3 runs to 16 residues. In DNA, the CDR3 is TGTGCCAGCGGACGCAGGACCTTTGGTGGCAATCAGCCCCAGCATTTT. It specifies CASGRRTFGGNQPQHF.

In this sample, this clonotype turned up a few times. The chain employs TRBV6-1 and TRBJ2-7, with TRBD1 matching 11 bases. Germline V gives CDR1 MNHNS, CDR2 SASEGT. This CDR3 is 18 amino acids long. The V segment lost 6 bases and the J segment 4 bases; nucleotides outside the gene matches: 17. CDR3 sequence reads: CASSRDRGRSTFIYEQYF. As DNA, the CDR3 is TGTGCCAGCAGCCGGGACAGGGGGAGGTCAACGTTTATTTACGAGCAGTACTTC.

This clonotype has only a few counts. The CDR3 loop is CASSQNGLAVSDTQYF. Written as DNA, the CDR3 is TGTGCCAGCAGCCAGAACGGACTAGCGGTCTCAGATACGCAGTATTTT. J is TRBJ2-3 and V is TRBV7-2, with TRBD2 matching 10 bases. J gave up 4 bases and V 5 bases, and 9 bases lay outside the gene matches. There are 16 residues in the CDR3. The germline V gene encodes CDR1 SGHTA and CDR2 FQGNSA.

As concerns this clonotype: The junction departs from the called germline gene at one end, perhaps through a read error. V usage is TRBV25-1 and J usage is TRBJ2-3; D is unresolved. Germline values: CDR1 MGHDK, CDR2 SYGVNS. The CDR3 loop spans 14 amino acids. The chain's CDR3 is CAGSDYAFTDTQYF. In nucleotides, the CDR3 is TGTGCCGGCAGTGATTACGCTTTCACAGATACGCAGTATTTT.

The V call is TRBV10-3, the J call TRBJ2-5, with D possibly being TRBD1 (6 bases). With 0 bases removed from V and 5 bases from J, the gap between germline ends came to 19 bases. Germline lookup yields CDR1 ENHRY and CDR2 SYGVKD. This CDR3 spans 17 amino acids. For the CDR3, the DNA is TGTGCCATCAGTGAGTCCTTCAGGGGCTCTGAGGGGGAGACCCAGTACTTC. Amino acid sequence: CAISESFRGSEGETQYF.

CDR3 sequence: CASSQDPRSGRTDTQYF. DNA of the CDR3: TGCGCCAGCAGCCAAGACCCCAGGTCGGGACGCACAGATACGCAGTATTTT. The J gene is TRBJ2-3, the V gene TRBV4-1, with D perhaps assigned TRBD1 or TRBD2 (5 bases each). Germline-derived CDR1 and CDR2 are MGHRA and YSYEKL. Trimming stripped 0 bases from V and 1 base from J, with 14 bases between. This CDR3 has 17 residues.

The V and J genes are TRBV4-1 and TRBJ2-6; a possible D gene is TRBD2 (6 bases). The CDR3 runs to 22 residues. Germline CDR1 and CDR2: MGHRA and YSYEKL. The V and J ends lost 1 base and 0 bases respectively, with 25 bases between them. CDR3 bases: TGCGCCAGCAGCCAAGTGGGGGGTAGCCTGGGACCTCGGGGCTCTGGGGCCAACGTCCTGACTTTC. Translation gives CASSQVGGSLGPRGSGANVLTF.